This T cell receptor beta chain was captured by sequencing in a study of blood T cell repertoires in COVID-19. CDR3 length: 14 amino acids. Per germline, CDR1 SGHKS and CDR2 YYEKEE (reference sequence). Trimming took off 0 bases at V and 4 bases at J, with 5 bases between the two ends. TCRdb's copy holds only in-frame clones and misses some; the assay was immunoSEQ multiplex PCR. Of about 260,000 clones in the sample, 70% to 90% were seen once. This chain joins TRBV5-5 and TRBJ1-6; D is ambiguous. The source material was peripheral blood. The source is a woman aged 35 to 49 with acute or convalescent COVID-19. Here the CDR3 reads CASSLDSYNSPLHF. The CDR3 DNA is TGTGCCAGCAGCTTGGACAGTTATAATTCACCCCTCCACTTT.